One sample yielded the 30 T cell receptor beta chains listed below, sequenced in a study of T cells in Graves' hyperthyroidism and ophthalmopathy. Amplification of TCR beta CDR3 regions used RNA as the template. An initial round of RT-PCR targeting the TCR CDR3 relied on the HTBI primer set. TCRdb reprocessed the multiplex PCR reads via MiXCR and lists one record per CDR3 protein. The table shows approximately 400,000 distinct CDR3 sequences, with around 14% occurring only once. Sequencing used blood. These receptors were collected from a woman in her late teens or twenties with Graves' hyperthyroidism.

V gene TRBV12-3 or TRBV12-4 combines with J gene TRBJ1-4; 10 bases align to TRBD1. Trimming removed 6 bases from V and 10 bases from J; junction bases left unmatched: 17. This CDR3 is 17 amino acids long. The chain's CDR3 is CASRPGQGDIRSGKLFF. The DNA for the CDR3 is TGTGCCAGCAGGCCAGGACAGGGGGATATCAGAAGCGGAAAACTGTTTTTT.

The gene calls are TRBV5-1 and TRBJ1-4; possible D gene TRBD1, 6 bases. Germline V gene data show CDR1 as SGHRS and CDR2 as YFSETQ. V was trimmed by 0 bases and J by 4 bases, leaving 10 bases between them. This CDR3 comprises 15 residues. The CDR3 DNA sequence: TGCGCCAGCAGCTTGGAGGGGGGCGTTAATGAAAAACTGTTTTTT. It is translated as CASSLEGGVNEKLFF.

This clonotype was detected many times. This chain connects TRBV6-1 to TRBJ2-3, with 10 nucleotides matching TRBD1. V lost 5 bases, J lost 4 bases, and 12 bases stayed unmatched. The CDR3 covers 17 residues. CDR1 and CDR2 from the germline V gene are MNHNS and SASEGT. The CDR3 coding sequence is TGTGCCAGCAGTTCCCTCTCGTCGGGGACAGGGGCAGATACGCAGTATTTT. The encoded protein is CASSSLSSGTGADTQYF.

This sequence joins TRBV9 and TRBJ2-2; 13 bases agree with TRBD2. Germline loops: CDR1 SGDLS, CDR2 YYNGEE. CDR3 size: 17 residues. Losses at the gene ends were 0 bases for V and 6 bases for J; bases not matched to a gene: 5. This CDR3 is CASSVGGTSGTSGELFF. The CDR3 nucleotides are TGTGCCAGCAGCGTAGGGGGGACTAGCGGGACTTCCGGGGAGCTGTTTTTT.

This clonotype was detected once. The rearrangement uses TRBV4-1 and TRBJ2-3, with TRBD2 matching 7 bases. The V segment lost 4 bases and the J segment 3 bases; nucleotides outside the gene matches: 7. The germline CDR1 and CDR2 sequences are MGHRA and YSYEKL. The CDR3 is 15 amino acids. The CDR3 loop is CASSLRGEGTDTQYF. The CDR3 coding sequence is TGCGCCAGCAGCCTCCGGGGGGAAGGGACAGATACGCAGTATTTT.

This clonotype was counted ten times or more. The chain couples TRBV29-1 to TRBJ2-5; TRBD2 agrees at 7 bases. V trimming: 7 bases; J trimming: 5 bases; junction bases outside the gene matches: 16. This CDR3 has 15 residues. Germline V gene lookup returns CDR1 SQVTM and CDR2 ANQGSEA. CDR3 residues: CSAGRASGLLETQYF. The CDR3 DNA follows: TGCAGCGCGGGGAGGGCTAGCGGCTTGTTGGAGACCCAGTACTTC.

With respect to this clonotype: A much larger clone sits a single nucleotide away, making a read error possible. The genes are TRBV7-6 and TRBJ1-6; D ambiguous. CDR3 length: 17 amino acids. Germline loops: CDR1 SGHVS, CDR2 FNYEAQ. Trimming left V 1 base short and J 4 bases short, with 14 bases between. The CDR3 DNA reads TGTGCCAGCAGCTTAGGCCCCCTTGCGGGTTATAATTCACCCCTCCACTTT. Protein product: CASSLGPLAGYNSPLHF.

This clonotype was seen ten or more times. V gene TRBV20-1 combines with J gene TRBJ2-1; 7 positions agree with TRBD2. V shed 5 bases and J 3 bases; nucleotides not matched to a gene: 4. Germline values: CDR1 DFQATT, CDR2 SNEGSKA (reference sequence). CDR3 length: 13 residues. The CDR3 region has the DNA TGCAGTGCTCAAGGACTAGACTACAATGAGCAGTTCTTC. Residues: CSAQGLDYNEQFF.

This clonotype was recorded many times. V and J are TRBV29-1 and TRBJ1-6; no firm D call. V was clipped by 4 bases and J by 7 bases, with 11 bases between them. The germline V gene encodes CDR1 SQVTM and CDR2 ANQGSEA. The CDR3 length is 13 residues. CDR3 nucleotides: TGCAGCGTTGGAGAGGCGGCAAATTCACCCCTCCACTTT. Translation gives CSVGEAANSPLHF.

V is TRBV12-3 or TRBV12-4 and J is TRBJ2-1; 12 positions agree with TRBD2. The V segment lost 4 bases and the J segment 0 bases; nucleotides outside the gene matches: 7. This CDR3 region has 18 residues. CDR3 in DNA: TGTGCCAGCAGTTCGGGACTAGCGGGTAGGAGCTCCTACAATGAGCAGTTCTTC. It is translated as CASSSGLAGRSSYNEQFF.

This clonotype was detected ten times or more. The chain links TRBV11-2 to TRBJ2-7; unclear D gene. This CDR3 spans 12 amino acids. Germline lookup yields CDR1 SGHAT and CDR2 FQNNGV. Deletions cut 0 bases from V and 9 bases from J, with 9 bases between. The CDR3 here is CASSLERSGQYF. The CDR3 bases are TGTGCCAGCAGCTTAGAACGGTCCGGGCAGTACTTC.

In this sample, this clonotype turned up once. The chain uses TRBV10-3 and TRBJ2-7; D is perhaps TRBD1 (5 bases). Germline CDR1 reads ENHRY; CDR2 reads SYGVKD. CDR3 length: 14 amino acids. With 6 bases removed from V and 2 bases from J, the gap between germline ends came to 14 bases. CDR3 in amino acids: CAISSLGQTYEQYF. DNA of the CDR3: TGTGCCATCAGCAGCTTGGGGCAGACCTACGAGCAGTACTTC.

This clonotype has at least ten counts. The V and J genes are TRBV3-1 and TRBJ2-5; D remains ambiguous. The CDR3 extends over 15 amino acids. V was trimmed by 0 bases and J by 4 bases, leaving 12 bases between them. Germline V gene data show CDR1 as LGHDT and CDR2 as YNNKEL (reference sequence). CDR3 coding DNA: TGTGCCAGCAGCCAAGACAACCGACCGCGAGAGACCCAGTACTTC. Encoded protein: CASSQDNRPRETQYF.

The chain links TRBV7-3 to TRBJ1-1; 8 bases fit TRBD1. This CDR3 has 14 amino acids. V lost 4 bases, J lost 3 bases, and 4 bases stayed unmatched. CDR1 is SGHTA, CDR2 FQGTGA, per germline. CDR3 residues: CASSSDRGDTEAFF. DNA for the CDR3: TGTGCCAGCAGCTCCGACAGGGGAGACACTGAAGCTTTCTTT.

In this sample, this clonotype turned up many times. The V call is TRBV7-8, the J call TRBJ2-5; 14 bases are a match to TRBD2. The germline V gene encodes CDR1 SGHVS and CDR2 FQNEAQ. The junction had 8 bases not matched to a gene; V was cut back by 0 bases and J by 5 bases. This CDR3 has 18 residues. Written as DNA, the CDR3 is TGTGCCAGCAGCTTAGCCGGGACTAGCGGGAGCATGGTGGAGACCCAGTACTTC. Its protein product is CASSLAGTSGSMVETQYF.

This clonotype was seen at least ten times. The V gene is TRBV7-6, the J gene TRBJ1-1; no definite D call. Germline loops: CDR1 SGHVS, CDR2 FNYEAQ. CDR3 length: 17 amino acids. With 5 bases removed from V and 0 bases from J, the gap between germline ends came to 19 bases. This CDR3 is CASSRTPLAGVNTEAFF. CDR3 in DNA: TGTGCCAGCAGCCGAACTCCCCTGGCAGGAGTGAACACTGAAGCTTTCTTT.

This clonotype was counted many times. The V gene is TRBV7-8, the J gene TRBJ1-4; D is unresolved. Germline V CDR1 and CDR2: SGHVS, FQNEAQ. The CDR3 has 13 amino acids. V dropped 3 bases and J dropped 7 bases, with 9 bases sitting between them. The CDR3 spells CASSFRLGEKLFF. DNA of the CDR3: TGTGCCAGCAGCTTCCGGCTGGGTGAAAAACTGTTTTTT.

A remark on this clonotype: A much larger clonotype is one base distant, so this may be a read error. The chain recombines TRBV6-1 with TRBJ1-2, with D possibly matching TRBD1 (5 bases). Germline CDR1 MNHNS, CDR2 SASEGT. The CDR3 totals 13 residues. In DNA, the CDR3 is TGTGCCAGCAACCCAGACAGCGCCTATGACTACACCTTC. It yields the protein CASNPDSAYDYTF.

The chain employs TRBV9 and TRBJ2-1; possibly TRBD1 for D (6 bases). V lost 3 bases to trimming and J lost 1 base, with 11 bases between them. The CDR3 extends over 15 amino acids. Looked up from germline, CDR1 is SGDLS and CDR2 is YYNGEE. CDR3 region: CASSEGGESYNEQFF. The CDR3 DNA is TGTGCCAGCAGCGAAGGGGGTGAATCCTACAATGAGCAGTTCTTC.

This clonotype was seen ten or more times. The V and J genes are TRBV2 and TRBJ2-5; 10 bases are a match to TRBD2. Germline CDR1 and CDR2: SNHLY and FYNNEI. This CDR3 region has 17 residues. The V gene end was trimmed by 2 bases and the J gene end by 5 bases; junction bases not matched to a gene: 11. The CDR3 region is CASSESQAGGPTETQYF. For the CDR3, the DNA is TGTGCCAGCAGTGAAAGTCAAGCGGGAGGGCCGACTGAGACCCAGTACTTC. Complete variable domain (other parts from reference TRBV2 and TRBJ2-5): EPEVTQTPSHQVTQMGQEVILRCVPISNHLYFYWYRQILGQKVEFLVSFYNNEISEKSEIFDDQFSVERPDGSNFTLKIRSTKLEDSAMYFCASSESQAGGPTETQYFGPGTRLLVL.

This clonotype came up many times. For the CDR3, the DNA is TGTGCCAGCTCACCAAAGGGGGCGGACAATCAGCCCCAGCATTTT. Translation: CASSPKGADNQPQHF. This chain links TRBV18 with TRBJ1-5, with TRBD1 identical over 7 bases. The CDR3 spans 15 residues. Per the germline V gene, CDR1 is KGHSH and CDR2 is LQKENI. Trimming at V came to 2 bases and at J to 3 bases, leaving 4 bases not matched to a gene.

At least ten counts were recorded for this clonotype. This sequence joins TRBV7-9 and TRBJ2-1, with D possibly TRBD2 on 7 matching bases. The germline V gene encodes CDR1 SEHNR and CDR2 FQNEAQ (reference sequence). Between the trimmed V and J ends, which lost 2 bases and 3 bases, there was a span of 11 bases. The CDR3 is 15 amino acids. In DNA, the CDR3 is TGTGCCAGCAGCTTAACGCGGGGGCGCTACAATGAGCAGTTCTTC. Its translation: CASSLTRGRYNEQFF.

The chain couples TRBV12-3 or TRBV12-4 to TRBJ2-7; D perhaps matches TRBD2 (5 bases). V lost 5 bases to trimming and J lost 6 bases, with 17 bases between them. The length of the CDR3 is 14 residues. The CDR3 DNA reads as TGTGCCAGCAGTGTTGGCGGGCATTCCACCGAGCAGTACTTC. Its translation is CASSVGGHSTEQYF.

A few counts support this clonotype. The gene calls are TRBV14 and TRBJ2-3; D is ambiguous. This CDR3 has 13 amino acids. Germline V CDR1 and CDR2: SGHDN, FVKESK. V was shortened by 1 base and J by 5 bases, with 7 bases between the two germline ends. The chain's CDR3 is CASSQGSVDTQYF. CDR3 coding DNA: TGTGCCAGCAGCCAAGGGTCAGTAGATACGCAGTATTTT.

This clonotype showed up just a few times. This chain uses TRBV10-3 with TRBJ2-7; 8 positions agree with TRBD2. This CDR3 spans 14 amino acids. Losses at the gene ends were 7 bases for V and 4 bases for J; bases not matched to a gene: 9. Germline loops: CDR1 ENHRY, CDR2 SYGVKD. The CDR3 DNA is TGTGCCATCAACGCGGCGGGAGGTGGTTACGAGCAGTACTTC. Translating it yields CAINAAGGGYEQYF.

This clonotype occurred once. This CDR3 is CATYSGTGGTKNIQYF. CDR3 coding DNA: TGTGCCACGTACTCAGGGACAGGGGGGACCAAAAACATTCAGTACTTC. V and J are TRBV6-1 and TRBJ2-4; TRBD1 matches 11 bases. The CDR3 covers 16 residues. V dropped 10 bases and J dropped 2; count of bases not matched to a gene: 10. Germline CDR1 and CDR2: MNHNS and SASEGT.

This clonotype was found a few times. J is TRBJ2-7 and V is TRBV6-1; TRBD1 matches 9 bases. The CDR3 spans 15 residues. Looked up from germline, CDR1 is MNHNS and CDR2 is SASEGT. The ends lost 5 bases at V and 2 bases at J; junction bases unmatched: 7. The DNA of the CDR3 is TGTGCCAGCAGTTTTACAGGGGGCAGTACCTACGAGCAGTACTTC. Translation gives CASSFTGGSTYEQYF.

This clonotype was seen ten or more times. The chain uses TRBV7-9 and TRBJ1-5; possibly TRBD1 for D (5 bases). Germline lookup yields CDR1 SEHNR and CDR2 FQNEAQ (reference sequence). The V end was cut by 3 bases, the J end by 6 bases, with 15 bases between. The CDR3 is 15 residues long. The CDR3 is CASSLGRQGPQPQHF. In DNA form, the CDR3 reads TGTGCCAGCAGCTTGGGTAGGCAGGGCCCTCAGCCCCAGCATTTT. Full variable domain (missing parts from reference TRBV7-9 and TRBJ1-5): DTGVSQNPRHKITKRGQNVTFRCDPISEHNRLYWYRQTLGQGPEFLTYFQNEAQLEKSRLLSDRFSAERPKGSFSTLEIQRTEQGDSAMYLCASSLGRQGPQPQHFGDGTRLSIL.

This clonotype was seen repeatedly, ten times or more. The rearrangement uses TRBV3-1 and TRBJ1-2; 11 nucleotides match TRBD1. Germline CDR1 LGHDT, CDR2 YNNKEL (reference sequence). The V and J ends lost 7 bases and 7 bases, in that order; junction bases with no gene match: 8. The CDR3 totals 14 residues. The CDR3 sequence is CASTPGQGVTGYTF. In nucleotides, the CDR3 is TGTGCCAGCACCCCGGGACAGGGGGTCACTGGCTACACCTTC.

V and J are TRBV7-6 and TRBJ2-1; TRBD1 is a possible D gene (6 bases). Germline CDR1 reads SGHVS; CDR2 reads FNYEAQ. This CDR3 comprises 12 residues. With 8 bases removed from V and 10 bases from J, the gap between germline ends came to 15 bases. CDR3 in DNA: TGTGCCAGCGGTCAGGGGAAAAACGAGCAGTTCTTC. Its translation: CASGQGKNEQFF.